This TCR beta chain is from a study of monozygotic twins with inflammatory bowel disease. The CDR3 runs to 14 residues. The germline V gene has CDR1 MNHNS and CDR2 SASEGT. After re-calling the 5' RACE reads, TCRdb lists one entry per CDR3 protein, DNA absent. The listing contains some 330,000 distinct CDR3 sequences. General study findings and limits: Between concordant and discordant twins, repertoire similarity failed to differ, a result that limited power may explain.

Remarks on this clonotype: What it binds is unknown.

The clonotype was recovered from a human donor with ulcerative colitis or Crohn's disease, or a healthy co-twin of an affected twin (not recorded which). This chain uses TRBV6-1 with TRBJ2-1; TCRdb proposes TRBD1, but this gene call is untestable without DNA. The sample comprised blood. The CDR3 sequence: CASRVPGQGREQFF.